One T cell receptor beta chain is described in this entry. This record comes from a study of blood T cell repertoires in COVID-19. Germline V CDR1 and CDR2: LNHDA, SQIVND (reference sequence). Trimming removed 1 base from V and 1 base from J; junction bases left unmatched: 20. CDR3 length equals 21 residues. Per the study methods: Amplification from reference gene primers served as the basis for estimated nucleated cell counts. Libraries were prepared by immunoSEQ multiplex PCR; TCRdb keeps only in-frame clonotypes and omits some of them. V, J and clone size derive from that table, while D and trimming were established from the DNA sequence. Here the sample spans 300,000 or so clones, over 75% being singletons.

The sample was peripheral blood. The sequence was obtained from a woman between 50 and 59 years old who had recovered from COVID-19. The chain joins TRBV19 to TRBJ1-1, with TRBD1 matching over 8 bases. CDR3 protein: CASSIVRRRGPTGEENTEAFF. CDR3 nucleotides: TGTGCCAGTAGTATAGTACGCCGAAGGGGCCCGACAGGGGAGGAGAACACTGAAGCTTTCTTT.